A single TCR beta chain is shown here with its context. The data derive from a study of blood T cell repertoires in COVID-19. The data were produced by immunoSEQ multiplex PCR, yet TCRdb's version contains in-frame clones alone and is incomplete. This sample carries 200,000 to 250,000 clones, over 70% of them seen once, and the ten largest clones take less than 3.5%. This sequence was found in a man over 45 with active or convalescent COVID-19. The source material was peripheral blood.

The CDR3 bases are TGTGCCAGCTCACTCAACGGCGGGACAGGTGATGGCTACACCTTC. This translates into CASSLNGGTGDGYTF. The gene calls are TRBV18 and TRBJ1-2, with 8 bases identical to TRBD1. V shed 4 bases and J 6 bases; nucleotides not matched to a gene: 10. Germline CDR1 is KGHSH and CDR2 is LQKENI. The CDR3 sequence is 15 residues long.